These 8 T cell receptor beta chains were all obtained from the same sample, sequenced in a study of CD8 T cells in cerebrospinal fluid in Alzheimer's disease. With the 10x single-cell sequencing reads reprocessed, TCRdb shows one record per CDR3 protein and no DNA. The sample has some 1,600 distinct CDR3 sequences. Material: cerebrospinal fluid. Every receptor here comes from a human donor with mild cognitive impairment.

The gene calls are TRBV24-1 and TRBJ2-1; no DNA is available, so the TRBD1 call from TCRdb remains unchecked. CDR3 size: 15 residues. CDR1 KGHDR and CDR2 SFDVKD come from the germline V gene. CDR3 protein: CATSDLGDRNNEQFF.

This clonotype is medium-sized by frequency. The rearrangement uses TRBV6-5 and TRBJ2-2; TCRdb calls TRBD1, which cannot be checked without DNA. CDR1 MNHEY and CDR2 SVGAGI come from the germline V gene. This CDR3 is built from 13 residues. The CDR3 protein is CASSYSPLGELFF.

Judged by frequency, this clonotype is medium-sized (0.01 to 0.1%). The V gene is TRBV7-2, the J gene TRBJ2-3; TCRdb's assignment of TRBD1 cannot be checked, as there is no DNA. The CDR3 is made up of 15 amino acids. The germline V gene has CDR1 SGHTA and CDR2 FQGNSA. This CDR3 is CASSYRLGGSDTQYF.

The J gene is TRBJ2-7, the V gene TRBV5-1; TCRdb proposes TRBD1, but this gene call is untestable without DNA. The germline V gene has CDR1 SGHRS and CDR2 YFSETQ. This CDR3 is built from 13 residues. The CDR3: CASSGGQVREQYF.

The CDR3 loop reads CASSKARSRTGNSPLHF. This chain links TRBV21-1 with TRBJ1-6. TRBV21-1 is a known pseudogene. The CDR3 length is 17 residues.

The chain carries TRBV7-2 and TRBJ2-2. The CDR3 extends over 13 amino acids. CDR1 and CDR2 from the germline V gene are SGHTA and FQGNSA. CDR3 protein: CASTTTKGGELFF.

This clonotype is called medium-sized based on its frequency. V gene TRBV5-4 combines with J gene TRBJ1-1; TCRdb's D call, TRBD1, is unchecked because there is no DNA. Germline V CDR1 and CDR2: SGHNT, YYREEE (reference sequence). CDR3 length: 15 residues. The chain's CDR3 is CASSTPTGGSTEAFF.

This clonotype is large by frequency. The V gene is TRBV7-8, the J gene TRBJ1-5; there is no DNA to check the TCRdb D call of TRBD1. Germline V gene lookup returns CDR1 SGHVS and CDR2 FQNEAQ. CDR3 length: 16 amino acids. CDR3 residues: CASSLEVGAGNQPQHF.